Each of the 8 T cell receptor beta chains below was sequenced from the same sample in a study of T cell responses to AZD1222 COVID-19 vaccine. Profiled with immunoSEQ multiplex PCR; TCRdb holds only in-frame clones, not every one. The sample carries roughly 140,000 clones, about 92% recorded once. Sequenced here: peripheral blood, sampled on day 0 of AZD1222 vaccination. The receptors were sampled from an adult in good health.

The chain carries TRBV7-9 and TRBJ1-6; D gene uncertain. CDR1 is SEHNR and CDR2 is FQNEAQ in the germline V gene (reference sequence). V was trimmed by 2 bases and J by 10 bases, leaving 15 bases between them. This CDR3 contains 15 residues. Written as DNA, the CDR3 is TGTGCCAGCAGCTTATTGTCAGGAGAATGGTCACCCCTCCACTTT. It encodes CASSLLSGEWSPLHF.

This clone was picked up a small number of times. CDR3 coding DNA: TGCGCCAGCAGCCACCCCTCGGGAGGGAACGAGCAGTACTTC. Its protein is CASSHPSGGNEQYF. V gene TRBV4-1 combines with J gene TRBJ2-7, with 8 nucleotides matching TRBD2. Trimming cost V 3 bases and J 5 bases; bases outside gene matches: 6. Germline CDR1 reads MGHRA; CDR2 reads YSYEKL. The CDR3 is 14 amino acids.

The CDR3 DNA reads as TGTGCCAGCAGCTTGGGACTAGCGGGGGGCCACACAGATACGCAGTATTTT. Its translation: CASSLGLAGGHTDTQYF. J is TRBJ2-3 and V is TRBV7-2, with 15 bases that match TRBD2. The CDR3 contains 17 residues. Germline trimming cut 3 bases from V and 2 bases from J; bases unmatched to any gene: 3. The germline V gene has CDR1 SGHTA and CDR2 FQGNSA.

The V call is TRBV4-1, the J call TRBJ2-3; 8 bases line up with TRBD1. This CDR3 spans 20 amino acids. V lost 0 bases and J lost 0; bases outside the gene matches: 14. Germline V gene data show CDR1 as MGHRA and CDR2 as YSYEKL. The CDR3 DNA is TGCGCCAGCAGCCAAGATGGGGGAGACAGGGGTGCCTCTAGCACAGATACGCAGTATTTT. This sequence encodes CASSQDGGDRGASSTDTQYF.

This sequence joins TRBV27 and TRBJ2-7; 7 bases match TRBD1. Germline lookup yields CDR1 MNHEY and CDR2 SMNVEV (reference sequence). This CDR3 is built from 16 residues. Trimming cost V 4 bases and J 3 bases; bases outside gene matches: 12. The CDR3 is CASSSSVGTVFYEQYF. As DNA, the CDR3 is TGTGCCAGCAGTTCCTCAGTAGGGACAGTCTTCTACGAGCAGTACTTC.

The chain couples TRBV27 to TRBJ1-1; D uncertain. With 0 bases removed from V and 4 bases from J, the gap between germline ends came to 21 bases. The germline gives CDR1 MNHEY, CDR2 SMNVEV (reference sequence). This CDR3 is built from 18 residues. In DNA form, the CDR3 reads TGTGCCAGCAGTTTATCGGGTTTTACGACCGCCATATCCACTGAAGCTTTCTTT. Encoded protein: CASSLSGFTTAISTEAFF.

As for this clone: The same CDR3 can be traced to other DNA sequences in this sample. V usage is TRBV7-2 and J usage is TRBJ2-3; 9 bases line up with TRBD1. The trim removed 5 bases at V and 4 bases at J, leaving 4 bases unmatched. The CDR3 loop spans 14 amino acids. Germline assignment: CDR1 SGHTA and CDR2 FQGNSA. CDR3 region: CASSPGQGADTQYF. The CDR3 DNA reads TGTGCCAGCAGCCCGGGACAGGGCGCAGATACGCAGTATTTT. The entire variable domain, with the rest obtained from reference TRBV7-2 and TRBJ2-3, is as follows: GAGVSQSPSNKVTEKGKDVELRCDPISGHTALYWYRQSLGQGLEFLIYFQGNSAPDKSGLPSDRFSAERTGGSVSTLTIQRTQQEDSAVYLCASSPGQGADTQYFGPGTRLTVL.

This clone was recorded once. CDR3 loop: CASTIQGGVTEAFF. The CDR3 region has the DNA TGCGCCAGCACCATACAGGGCGGTGTCACTGAAGCTTTCTTT. J is TRBJ1-1 and V is TRBV5-1; tentatively, D is TRBD1 (6 bases). V gave up 6 bases and J gave up 4 bases, with 16 bases separating them. CDR3 length: 14 amino acids. Per germline, CDR1 SGHRS and CDR2 YFSETQ. Drawing the rest from reference TRBV5-1 and TRBJ1-1, the complete variable domain is KAGVTQTPRYLIKTRGQQVTLSCSPISGHRSVSWYQQTPGQGLQFLFEYFSETQRNKGNFPGRFSGRQFSNSRSEMNVSTLELGDSALYLCASTIQGGVTEAFFGQGTRLTVV.